One and the same sample provided the 24 T cell receptor beta chains below, sequenced in a study of blood T cell repertoires in COVID-19. Data came from immunoSEQ multiplex PCR; TCRdb stores just in-frame clones and leaves some out. This table has roughly 260,000 clones, more than 85% appearing once. Specimen: peripheral blood. These receptor sequences come from a person in their late teens or twenties with COVID-19, enrolled during active disease.

This chain connects TRBV6-1 to TRBJ1-5; 9 bases agree with TRBD1. The germline V gene has CDR1 MNHNS and CDR2 SASEGT. There are 16 residues in the CDR3. After removal of 4 bases from V and 5 bases from J, the junction contained 9 bases not matched to a gene. The CDR3 DNA reads as TGTGCCAGCAGTGCCTTCGGGACAGGGTCGGATCAGCCCCAGCATTTT. As protein: CASSAFGTGSDQPQHF.

This clone was recorded a few times. This chain joins TRBV10-2 and TRBJ1-6; TRBD1 is a possible D gene (6 bases). This CDR3 has 13 amino acids. With 10 bases removed from V and 6 bases from J, the gap between germline ends came to 13 bases. Germline V CDR1 and CDR2: WSHSY, SAAADI. The CDR3 DNA is TGCGCCATCCGAGAGGGGGTTAATTCACCCCTCCACTTT. It yields the protein CAIREGVNSPLHF.

J is TRBJ2-7 and V is TRBV6-5, with 9 positions matching TRBD1. After removal of 6 bases from V and 3 bases from J, the junction contained 9 bases not matched to a gene. Germline V gives CDR1 MNHEY, CDR2 SVGAGI. This CDR3 has 15 residues. CDR3 in amino acids: CASSLGTGSIYEQYF. CDR3 nucleotide sequence: TGTGCCAGCAGCCTCGGGACAGGGAGCATCTACGAGCAGTACTTC.

This sequence joins TRBV9 and TRBJ1-1, with a weak D call TRBD1 (5 bases). The V gene lost 0 bases and the J gene lost 1 base, with 13 bases spanning the gap. Germline-derived CDR1 and CDR2 are SGDLS and YYNGEE. The CDR3 has 16 amino acids. The DNA of the CDR3 is TGTGCCAGCAGCGTAGATCAAAACAGGCCGAACACTGAAGCTTTCTTT. This sequence encodes CASSVDQNRPNTEAFF.

The chain's CDR3 is CASSSSRDDGGRRSQQYF. DNA of the CDR3: TGTGCCAGCAGCTCGTCCCGGGACGATGGCGGGAGAAGATCGCAGCAGTACTTC. The J gene is TRBJ2-7, the V gene TRBV7-9, with 7 bases lining up with TRBD2. Trimming took 4 bases from V and 8 from J; bases not matched to a gene: 23. CDR1 is SEHNR and CDR2 is FQNEAQ in the germline V gene (reference sequence). This CDR3 is built from 18 residues.

The gene calls are TRBV11-2 and TRBJ2-7, with 10 bases aligning to TRBD2. After removal of 1 base from V and 1 base from J, the junction contained 1 base not matched to a gene. Germline values: CDR1 SGHAT, CDR2 FQNNGV. The CDR3 sequence is 15 residues long. CDR3 in DNA: TGTGCCAGCAGCTTAGCACTAGCGGGGTCCTACGAGCAGTACTTC. The encoded protein is CASSLALAGSYEQYF.

In this sample, this clone turned up once. The genes are TRBV9 and TRBJ2-1, with no clear D. The CDR3 spans 15 residues. Trimming took 0 bases from V and 6 from J, leaving 13 bases between them. In germline, CDR1 is SGDLS, CDR2 YYNGEE. Here the CDR3 reads CASSVGAPFLNEQFF. As DNA, the CDR3 is TGTGCCAGCAGCGTAGGAGCTCCTTTCCTCAATGAGCAGTTCTTC.

The DNA of the CDR3 is TGTGCCAGCAGCCTGGCGGATAAGCAGTTCTTC. Encoded protein: CASSLADKQFF. This chain uses TRBV7-8 with TRBJ2-1; the D is unclear. Trimming shortened V by 5 bases and J by 11 bases, and 10 bases separated the two germline ends. There are 11 residues in the CDR3. The germline CDR1 and CDR2 sequences are SGHVS and FQNEAQ.

This sequence joins TRBV2 and TRBJ1-1; D unresolved. V shed 6 bases and J shed 3 bases, with 14 bases lying between them. The germline CDR1 and CDR2 sequences are SNHLY and FYNNEI. The CDR3 consists of 14 residues. Written as DNA, the CDR3 is TGTGCCAGCAGGCACCCGGGGAAGTACACTGAAGCTTTCTTT. It encodes CASRHPGKYTEAFF.

The chain's CDR3 is CASSPNALGLAGETQYF. CDR3 nucleotide sequence: TGCGCCAGCAGCCCCAATGCTCTGGGACTAGCGGGAGAGACCCAGTACTTC. The genes are TRBV4-1 and TRBJ2-5, with 12 bases matching TRBD2. The CDR3 extends over 17 amino acids. Germline trimming cut 4 bases from V and 4 bases from J; bases unmatched to any gene: 10. From germline, CDR1 is MGHRA and CDR2 YSYEKL.

This chain uses TRBV11-1 with TRBJ2-7; 12 positions agree with TRBD1. CDR1 is SGHAT and CDR2 is FQDESV in the germline V gene (reference sequence). Trimming at V came to 0 bases and at J to 4 bases, leaving 4 bases not matched to a gene. This CDR3 contains 16 residues. The CDR3, as DNA: TGTGCCAGCAGCTTAGCGGGACAGGGGGCCCGGTACGAGCAGTACTTC. Translation gives CASSLAGQGARYEQYF. Filled out from reference TRBV11-1 and TRBJ2-7, the complete variable domain reads EAEVAQSPRYKITEKSQAVAFWCDPISGHATLYWYRQILGQGPELLVQFQDESVVDDSQLPKDRFSAERLKGVDSTLKIQPAELGDSAMYLCASSLAGQGARYEQYFGPGTRLTVT.

The V call is TRBV18, the J call TRBJ2-1; D uncertain. The V and J ends lost 3 bases and 0 bases respectively, with 12 bases between them. Germline CDR1 and CDR2: KGHSH and LQKENI. This CDR3 region has 16 residues. The CDR3 DNA sequence: TGTGCCAGCTCACCCCTGCCCCTGAGCTCCTACAATGAGCAGTTCTTC. Encoded protein: CASSPLPLSSYNEQFF.

The chain couples TRBV21-1 to TRBJ1-1; the D call in the table, TRBD1, was not verified against the DNA. TRBV21-1 is termed a pseudogene. This CDR3 is built from 17 residues. In DNA form, the CDR3 reads TGTGCCAGCAGCAAAGGGGGGGACAGGGTGATGAACACTGAAGCTTTCTTT. Translation: CASSKGGDRVMNTEAFF.

This rearrangement joins TRBV3-1 (or the pseudogene TRBV3-2) to TRBJ1-1; D not certain. Germline V gene sequence: CDR1 LGHDT, CDR2 YNNKEL (reference sequence). The CDR3 length is 16 residues. The V end was cut by 3 bases, the J end by 4 bases, with 18 bases between. CDR3 sequence: CASSHPRSEVITEAFF. Written as DNA, the CDR3 is TGTGCCAGCAGCCACCCTCGGTCGGAGGTAATCACTGAAGCTTTCTTT.

The chain employs TRBV28 and TRBJ1-1, with 7 bases lining up with TRBD1. Germline values: CDR1 MDHEN, CDR2 SYDVKM. V dropped 3 bases and J dropped 3; count of bases not matched to a gene: 4. The CDR3 length is 14 residues. CDR3 residues: CASSFGDRDTEAFF. CDR3 nucleotide sequence: TGTGCCAGCAGTTTTGGTGACAGGGACACTGAAGCTTTCTTT.

The CDR3 sequence is CSVEGGRLSYTF. The CDR3 DNA follows: TGCAGCGTTGAAGGAGGCCGCCTTAGTTACACCTTC. This chain links TRBV29-1 with TRBJ1-2; D uncertain. Trimming shortened V by 1 base and J by 11 bases, and 14 bases separated the two germline ends. The CDR3 spans 12 residues. The germline CDR1 and CDR2 sequences are SQVTM and ANQGSEA.

This clone was observed once. The rearrangement joins TRBV3-1 (or the pseudogene TRBV3-2) to TRBJ2-1; 12 bases map to TRBD2. V lost 3 bases, J lost 10 bases, and 4 bases stayed unmatched. Germline CDR1 is LGHDT and CDR2 is YNNKEL (reference sequence). There are 14 residues in the CDR3. The CDR3 loop reads CASSQTSGSFEQFF. For the CDR3, the DNA is TGTGCCAGCAGCCAGACTAGCGGGAGTTTCGAGCAGTTCTTC.

The chain carries TRBV7-8 and TRBJ2-5; unclear D gene. The V and J ends lost 5 bases and 2 bases respectively, with 6 bases between them. Per germline, CDR1 SGHVS and CDR2 FQNEAQ. This CDR3 contains 12 residues. The CDR3 sequence is CASSRIQETQYF. The CDR3 nucleotides are TGTGCCAGCAGCCGTATTCAAGAGACCCAGTACTTC. Full variable domain (outside the CDR3, taken from reference TRBV7-8 and TRBJ2-5): GAGVSQSPRYKVAKRGQDVALRCDPISGHVSLFWYQQALGQGPEFLTYFQNEAQLDKSGLPSDRFFAERPEGSVSTLKIQRTQQEDSAVYLCASSRIQETQYFGPGTRLLVL.

The genes are TRBV12-3 or TRBV12-4 and TRBJ2-3; D remains unclear. The CDR3 totals 12 residues. Trimming pared 5 bases from V and 4 bases from J, leaving 7 bases between. In nucleotides, the CDR3 is TGTGCCAGCAGTCAGTCATCAGATACGCAGTATTTT. This encodes CASSQSSDTQYF.

The chain uses TRBV12-3 or TRBV12-4 and TRBJ1-1; 7 nucleotides agree with TRBD1. The CDR3 covers 12 residues. V gave up 10 bases and J gave up 4 bases; unmatched junction bases: 6. As DNA, the CDR3 is TGTGCCACAGACAGGGTGGGCACTGAAGCTTTCTTT. Translation gives CATDRVGTEAFF.

CDR3: CASSFGSGELFF. As DNA, the CDR3 is TGTGCCAGCAGTTTCGGGTCCGGGGAGCTGTTTTTT. The rearrangement links TRBV27 to TRBJ2-2; D uncertain. This CDR3 is built from 12 residues. Germline V gene data show CDR1 as MNHEY and CDR2 as SMNVEV (reference sequence). The V and J ends lost 3 bases and 6 bases respectively, with 5 bases between them.

The chain joins TRBV2 to TRBJ1-6; 9 bases match TRBD1. The CDR3 extends over 14 amino acids. Germline trimming cut 8 bases from V and 12 bases from J; bases unmatched to any gene: 11. Germline V gene lookup returns CDR1 SNHLY and CDR2 FYNNEI. The CDR3 region has the DNA TGTGCCAGCTTCACCGGGACAGGGTTTAAACCCCTCCACTTT. Its translation is CASFTGTGFKPLHF.

V is TRBV18 and J is TRBJ2-3, with a possible D match to TRBD2 (6 bases). The CDR3 runs to 16 residues. Germline V gene lookup returns CDR1 KGHSH and CDR2 LQKENI. With 2 bases removed from V and 2 bases from J, the gap between germline ends came to 14 bases. Written as DNA, the CDR3 is TGTGCCAGCTCACCAGCCGGGACTTCTCCCACAGATACGCAGTATTTT. Its protein is CASSPAGTSPTDTQYF.

The chain employs TRBV13 and TRBJ2-5; TRBD2 might be the D (6 bases). This CDR3 comprises 14 residues. The germline V gene has CDR1 PRHDT and CDR2 FYEKMQ (reference sequence). With 5 bases removed from V and 2 bases from J, the gap between germline ends came to 12 bases. The CDR3 reads CASSLRAGQETQYF. Here the CDR3 DNA reads TGTGCCAGCAGCCTACGCGCGGGGCAAGAGACCCAGTACTTC.